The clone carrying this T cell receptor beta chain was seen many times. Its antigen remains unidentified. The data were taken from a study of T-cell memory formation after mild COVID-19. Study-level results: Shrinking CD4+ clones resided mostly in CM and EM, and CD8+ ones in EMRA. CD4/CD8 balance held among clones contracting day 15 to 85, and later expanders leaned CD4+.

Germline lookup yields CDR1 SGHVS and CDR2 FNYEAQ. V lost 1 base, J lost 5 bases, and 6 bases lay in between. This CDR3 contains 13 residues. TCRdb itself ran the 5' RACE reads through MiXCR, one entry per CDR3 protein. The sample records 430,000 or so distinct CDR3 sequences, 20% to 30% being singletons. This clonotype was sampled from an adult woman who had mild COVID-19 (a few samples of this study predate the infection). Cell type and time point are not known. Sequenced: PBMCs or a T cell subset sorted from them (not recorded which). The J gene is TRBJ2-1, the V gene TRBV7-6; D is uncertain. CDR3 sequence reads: CASSLGNNNEQFF. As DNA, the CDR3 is TGTGCCAGCAGCTTAGGCAACAACAATGAGCAGTTCTTC.